This entry concerns a single TCR beta chain. Its antigen is currently unknown. Germline V gene data show CDR1 as SGHTA and CDR2 as FQGTGA. The CDR3 is 13 amino acids. With 0 bases clipped from V and 13 bases from J, the junction kept 6 bases outside the gene matches. This sample stems from a study of blood T cells in healthy people across ages. Regarding the study as a whole: Expanded clonotype shifts may have been confounded, as the donors had an unknown CMV status.

It was with a sample-barcoded 5' primer and a J-beta primer mix that a second PCR of roughly 6 to 12 cycles was run. Via MiXCR, TCRdb re-called the 5' RACE reads, giving one row per CDR3 protein. The table records about 540,000 distinct CDR3 sequences, nearly 25% of them present only once. These data were also reused for a study on T cells of mothers and their children. From that study: A few healthy Caucasian mothers, along with their six children, were the donors. The authors identified no persistent microchimeric T cell clones.

The V call is TRBV7-3, the J call TRBJ2-1; 7 bases align to TRBD2. The sequenced sample consisted of blood. The origin of this receptor is a boy younger than 18 in good health. Here the CDR3 DNA reads TGTGCCAGCAGCTTAACTTGGGGGGAGGGACAGTTCTTC. Its protein product is CASSLTWGEGQFF.